A single sample gave rise to the 21 T cell receptor beta chains below, sequenced in a study of CD8 T cells in ankylosing spondylitis. TCRdb used MiXCR to reprocess the 5' RACE reads, holding one entry per CDR3 protein. The table shows about 250,000 distinct CDR3 sequences, with roughly 32% occurring only once. Sequencing used blood, either unsorted or a sorted T cell fraction (not recorded which). All receptors derive from a male donor with ankylosing spondylitis or in good health (not recorded which).

This clonotype was detected a few times. J is TRBJ2-2 and V is TRBV27; D possibly matches TRBD1 or TRBD2 (6 bases each). Looked up from germline, CDR1 is MNHEY and CDR2 is SMNVEV (reference sequence). Trimming removed 6 bases from V and 0 bases from J, with 14 bases in between. The CDR3 consists of 16 residues. The CDR3 DNA sequence: TGTGCCAGCAGAGAGCACGGGGGCGCGAACACCGGGGAGCTGTTTTTT. As protein: CASREHGGANTGELFF.

Only one count was recorded for this clonotype. This chain connects TRBV20-1 to TRBJ1-1; the match to TRBD1 covers 7 bases. J lost 1 base, V lost 0 bases, and 8 bases had no gene match. Germline CDR1 is DFQATT and CDR2 is SNEGSKA (reference sequence). CDR3 length equals 16 residues. Here the CDR3 DNA reads TGCAGTGCTAGAGATTACCGACAGGGCGGGAACACTGAAGCTTTCTTT. It codes for CSARDYRQGGNTEAFF.

The chain uses TRBV20-1 and TRBJ2-7; D gene ambiguous. V lost 3 bases to trimming and J lost 7 bases, with 16 bases between them. CDR1 and CDR2 from the germline V gene are DFQATT and SNEGSKA (reference sequence). The CDR3 runs to 13 residues. The CDR3: CSARDPPGLEQYF. The CDR3 region has the DNA TGCAGTGCTAGGGACCCTCCTGGCCTTGAGCAGTACTTC.

J is TRBJ2-3 and V is TRBV20-1, with a weak D call TRBD1 (5 bases). The CDR3 length is 14 residues. CDR1 is DFQATT and CDR2 is SNEGSKA in the germline V gene (reference sequence). V was pared by 3 bases and J by 2 bases, with 12 bases between. The chain's CDR3 is CSASPGNPTDTQYF. DNA for the CDR3: TGCAGTGCTAGCCCAGGGAACCCCACAGATACGCAGTATTTT.

This clonotype was detected only a few times. The genes are TRBV6-1 and TRBJ1-6, with D uncertain. Germline CDR1 is MNHNS and CDR2 is SASEGT. This CDR3 region has 13 residues. V dropped 3 bases and J dropped 7 bases, with 7 bases sitting between them. The CDR3 sequence is CASSELLNSPLHF. Here the CDR3 DNA reads TGTGCCAGCAGTGAGTTGTTGAATTCACCCCTCCACTTT.

J is TRBJ2-3 and V is TRBV10-1, with D possibly being TRBD1 (5 bases). Trimming stripped 10 bases from V and 5 bases from J, with 16 bases between. Germline V CDR1 and CDR2: WNHNN, SYGVQD (reference sequence). There are 13 residues in the CDR3. CDR3 sequence reads: CATSGAYEDTQYF. Here the CDR3 DNA reads TGCGCCACCTCTGGGGCTTATGAAGATACGCAGTATTTT.

In its sample, this clonotype was seen many times. The CDR3: CSAFEQVYGYTF. In nucleotides, the CDR3 is TGCAGTGCTTTCGAGCAAGTCTATGGCTACACCTTC. This chain links TRBV20-1 with TRBJ1-2; D unclear. CDR3 length: 12 residues. Deletions cut 5 bases from V and 4 bases from J, with 11 bases between. In germline, CDR1 is DFQATT, CDR2 SNEGSKA (reference sequence).

V gene TRBV7-9 combines with J gene TRBJ1-2; D gene unclear. V was shortened by 2 bases and J by 5 bases, with 18 bases between the two germline ends. Germline V gene sequence: CDR1 SEHNR, CDR2 FQNEAQ (reference sequence). This CDR3 is built from 16 residues. The CDR3 DNA reads as TGTGCCAGCAGCTTATCCTTCGGATCATATAAATATGGCTACACCTTC. Translated, it gives CASSLSFGSYKYGYTF.

The rearrangement joins TRBV20-1 to TRBJ1-6; D is uncertain. Germline-derived CDR1 and CDR2 are DFQATT and SNEGSKA (reference sequence). Between the trimmed V and J ends, which lost 1 base and 5 bases, there was a span of 6 bases. This CDR3 has 13 residues. The chain's CDR3 is CSARALDNSPLHF. Written as DNA, the CDR3 is TGCAGTGCTAGAGCCCTGGATAATTCACCCCTCCACTTT.

The V and J genes are TRBV28 and TRBJ2-6; a weak D match, TRBD2 (6 bases). Deletions cut 9 bases from V and 0 bases from J, with 12 bases between. Germline CDR1 and CDR2: MDHEN and SYDVKM. This CDR3 is built from 15 residues. CDR3 bases: TGTGCCAGTAGGAGGGGCCGCTCTGGGGCCAACGTCCTGACTTTC. Translating gives CASRRGRSGANVLTF.

The chain is built from TRBV5-1 and TRBJ2-3; 8 bases align to TRBD2. Germline assignment: CDR1 SGHRS and CDR2 YFSETQ. The CDR3 contains 15 residues. With V trimmed by 0 bases and J by 5 bases, 5 bases remained unmatched. Here the CDR3 reads CASSLGRGERDTQYF. The CDR3 DNA sequence: TGCGCCAGCAGCTTGGGGCGGGGGGAAAGAGATACGCAGTATTTT.

J is TRBJ2-1 and V is TRBV12-3 or TRBV12-4; perhaps D is TRBD1 or TRBD2 (5 bases each). The CDR3 covers 15 residues. Trimming shortened V by 5 bases and J by 6 bases, and 17 bases separated the two germline ends. The DNA for the CDR3 is TGTGCCAGCAGTCCGGGACCCCCAGATCTCAATGAGCAGTTCTTC. Residues: CASSPGPPDLNEQFF.

This clonotype was detected many times. CDR3 in amino acids: CASSGGDTQYF. CDR3 sequence (DNA): TGTGCCAGCAGCGGGGGGGATACGCAGTATTTT. The chain combines TRBV7-9 with TRBJ2-3; possibly TRBD2 for D (6 bases). V shed 5 bases and J shed 6 bases, with 6 bases lying between them. Germline loops: CDR1 SEHNR, CDR2 FQNEAQ (reference sequence). The CDR3 runs 11 residues.

This clonotype was seen a handful of times. V usage is TRBV6-1 and J usage is TRBJ1-2, with D possibly matching TRBD1 (6 bases). The length of the CDR3 is 14 residues. Trimming cost V 7 bases and J 4 bases, with 16 bases left between them. The germline gives CDR1 MNHNS, CDR2 SASEGT. The CDR3 region has the DNA TGTGCCAGCATTGATCCAGGGGCGGTCTATGGCTACACCTTC. It is translated as CASIDPGAVYGYTF.

The chain employs TRBV24-1 and TRBJ2-3; D possibly uses TRBD1 or TRBD2 (6 bases each). V dropped 4 bases and J dropped 6 bases, with 22 bases sitting between them. CDR3 size: 17 residues. Germline CDR1 and CDR2: KGHDR and SFDVKD. The CDR3, as DNA: TGTGCCACCAGTGAATATACGACAGGAGGGGGTAGGGATACGCAGTATTTT. Its translation: CATSEYTTGGGRDTQYF.

V and J are TRBV5-1 and TRBJ1-5; unclear D gene. CDR1 SGHRS and CDR2 YFSETQ come from the germline V gene. Trimming shortened V by 3 bases and J by 3 bases, and 7 bases separated the two germline ends. The CDR3 covers 13 residues. CDR3 sequence reads: CASSYALNQPQHF. The CDR3 coding sequence is TGCGCCAGCAGCTACGCGCTCAATCAGCCCCAGCATTTT.

This rearrangement joins TRBV20-1 to TRBJ2-3, with 9 positions matching TRBD2. From germline, CDR1 is DFQATT and CDR2 SNEGSKA (reference sequence). V gave up 5 bases and J gave up 6 bases; unmatched junction bases: 18. This CDR3 has 17 amino acids. The CDR3 DNA follows: TGCAGTGCTCCGGACCGAGCGGGGGGAACGCACTGGGATACGCAGTATTTT. The encoded protein is CSAPDRAGGTHWDTQYF.

There are a few counts of this clonotype. The chain links TRBV20-1 to TRBJ2-3, with TRBD2 matching 15 bases. The V and J ends lost 5 bases and 8 bases, in that order; junction bases with no gene match: 2. The CDR3 loop spans 13 amino acids. Germline-derived CDR1 and CDR2 are DFQATT and SNEGSKA (reference sequence). CDR3 loop: CSASGLAGGTQYF. The CDR3 DNA follows: TGCAGTGCTTCGGGACTAGCGGGAGGTACGCAGTATTTT.

This chain links TRBV12-3 or TRBV12-4 with TRBJ2-5; 8 nucleotides agree with TRBD2. The CDR3 runs 15 residues. The V and J ends lost 5 bases and 2 bases, in that order; junction bases with no gene match: 7. The CDR3 nucleotides read TGTGCCAGCAGTCTGCACATAGCGGGGCAAGAGACCCAGTACTTC. Translating it yields CASSLHIAGQETQYF.

This clonotype came up a few times. The chain links TRBV10-3 to TRBJ2-5, with TRBD1 matching over 7 bases. This CDR3 region has 15 residues. Losses at the gene ends were 6 bases for V and 2 bases for J; bases not matched to a gene: 9. CDR1 is ENHRY, CDR2 SYGVKD, per germline. CDR3 bases: TGTGCCATCAGCCTGACAGGGTACGGGCAAGAGACCCAGTACTTC. It is translated as CAISLTGYGQETQYF.

The V and J genes are TRBV5-1 and TRBJ1-4; D is uncertain. V was clipped by 4 bases and J by 2 bases, with 12 bases between them. This CDR3 comprises 15 residues. The germline CDR1 and CDR2 sequences are SGHRS and YFSETQ. The CDR3 DNA reads TGCGCCAGCAGCCCCGAGGGATCGACTAATGAAAAACTGTTTTTT. This codes for CASSPEGSTNEKLFF.